A single sample is the source of the 10 T cell receptor beta chains below, sequenced in a study of cytomegalovirus exposure and HLA in healthy donors. The PCR was carried out with 60 Vbeta primers and 13 Jbeta primers. Only in-frame clones appear in the TCRdb table, and some are missing; sequencing was by immunoSEQ multiplex PCR. The profile shows under 300,000 clones, about 80% of them singletons. Specimen: PBMCs. These receptors originate from a woman aged 55-70 years in good health and CMV-seropositive.

V and J are TRBV2 and TRBJ2-5, with TRBD2 identical over 16 bases. Looked up from germline, CDR1 is SNHLY and CDR2 is FYNNEI. The junction had 4 bases not matched to a gene; V was cut back by 4 bases and J by 5 bases. The CDR3 sequence is 16 residues long. The CDR3 region is CASSVGTSGRGETQYF. The CDR3 DNA sequence: TGTGCCAGCAGTGTCGGGACTAGCGGGAGGGGGGAGACCCAGTACTTC. The variable domain in full, with the rest retrieved from reference TRBV2 and TRBJ2-5, is EPEVTQTPSHQVTQMGQEVILRCVPISNHLYFYWYRQILGQKVEFLVSFYNNEISEKSEIFDDQFSVERPDGSNFTLKIRSTKLEDSAMYFCASSVGTSGRGETQYFGPGTRLLVL.

The chain joins TRBV28 to TRBJ2-5; TRBD1 is a possible D gene (6 bases). The assigned J gene may be wrong: the sequence end matches TRBJ2-7 better. Germline assignment: CDR1 MDHEN and CDR2 SYDVKM. This CDR3 is 14 amino acids long. This CDR3 reads CASSSDRPAYEQYF. In DNA form, the CDR3 reads TGTGCCAGCAGCTCGGACAGACCAGCCTACGAGCAGTACTTC.

V usage is TRBV19 and J usage is TRBJ2-1; 8 nucleotides match TRBD1. V gave up 5 bases and J gave up 3 bases; unmatched junction bases: 6. Germline V lookup: CDR1 LNHDA, CDR2 SQIVND (reference sequence). The CDR3 is 15 amino acids. This chain's CDR3 is CASSLQGGHYNEQFF. DNA of the CDR3: TGTGCCAGTAGTTTACAGGGGGGACACTACAATGAGCAGTTCTTC.

The V gene is TRBV18, the J gene TRBJ2-7; 10 nucleotides line up with TRBD2. Germline V gives CDR1 KGHSH, CDR2 LQKENI. The J segment lost 0 bases and the V segment lost 1 base, leaving 9 bases of the junction unmatched. This CDR3 has 18 amino acids. The CDR3 nucleotides read TGTGCCAGCTCACCACGGACTAGCGGTTCCGCAAGCTCCTACGAGCAGTACTTC. Amino acid sequence: CASSPRTSGSASSYEQYF.

J is TRBJ2-1 and V is TRBV7-9, with 14 bases matching TRBD2. This CDR3 region has 18 residues. Per the germline V gene, CDR1 is SEHNR and CDR2 is FQNEAQ (reference sequence). V was pared by 4 bases and J by 0 bases, with 5 bases of the junction left unmatched. This CDR3 reads CASSSTSGRGSSYNEQFF. The DNA for the CDR3 is TGTGCCAGCAGCTCGACTAGCGGGAGGGGGAGCTCCTACAATGAGCAGTTCTTC.

This clone has only one observation. The sample holds other DNA sequences that translate to the same CDR3. V and J are TRBV9 and TRBJ2-7; D is ambiguous. Germline V gene sequence: CDR1 SGDLS, CDR2 YYNGEE. Trimming removed 0 bases at V and 0 bases at J, with 10 bases between. The CDR3 has 15 amino acids. The CDR3 DNA reads as TGTGCCAGCAGCGTAGGTCAGGCGAGCTCCTACGAGCAGTACTTC. Residues: CASSVGQASSYEQYF.

The chain couples TRBV7-8 to TRBJ2-7; no clear D gene. Trimming pared 0 bases from V and 3 bases from J, leaving 9 bases between. Germline V lookup: CDR1 SGHVS, CDR2 FQNEAQ. There are 14 residues in the CDR3. For the CDR3, the DNA is TGTGCCAGCAGCTTAGCTGGGCTGATCTACGAGCAGTACTTC. Translation gives CASSLAGLIYEQYF. The whole variable domain, remainder taken from reference TRBV7-8 and TRBJ2-7, is GAGVSQSPRYKVAKRGQDVALRCDPISGHVSLFWYQQALGQGPEFLTYFQNEAQLDKSGLPSDRFFAERPEGSVSTLKIQRTQQEDSAVYLCASSLAGLIYEQYFGPGTRLTVT.

This rearrangement joins TRBV18 to TRBJ1-4; D is undetermined. Germline V gene data show CDR1 as KGHSH and CDR2 as LQKENI. V lost 3 bases, J lost 5 bases, and 16 bases lay in between. This CDR3 region has 16 residues. The CDR3 nucleotides read TGTGCCAGCTCACCGACGACATGGGTTTACAATGAAAAACTGTTTTTT. Translating it yields CASSPTTWVYNEKLFF.

The rearrangement links TRBV25-1 to TRBJ2-7; 13 nucleotides line up with TRBD2. J lost 4 bases, V lost 10 bases, and 4 bases had no gene match. Per germline, CDR1 MGHDK and CDR2 SYGVNS. CDR3 length: 13 amino acids. CDR3 bases: TGTGCCACAGGACTAGCGGGAGTTTACGAGCAGTACTTC. Translated, it gives CATGLAGVYEQYF.

This chain connects TRBV6-5 to TRBJ1-1; D possibly corresponds to TRBD1 (5 bases). V was clipped by 8 bases and J by 5 bases, with 9 bases between them. Germline V lookup: CDR1 MNHEY, CDR2 SVGAGI. This CDR3 is built from 11 residues. CDR3 sequence reads: CASWGVTEAFF. CDR3 DNA sequence: TGTGCCAGCTGGGGGGTAACTGAAGCTTTCTTT.